This T cell receptor (beta chain) was found in a study of T cells in Graves' hyperthyroidism and ophthalmopathy (dated by TCRdb to about 2019). Regarding the study in general: To identify distinguishing TCR V-J signatures, a discovery cohort of about 95 patients was used, comprising some 45 with Graves' ophthalmopathy and approximately 58 with stable Graves' hyperthyroidism. Prospective prediction of ophthalmopathy was tested in an independent validation cohort of 18 to 20 hyperthyroidism patients and around 16 patients who later progressed to ophthalmopathy. For training and testing, the roughly 97 patients in the discovery cohort were randomly divided in a 7:3 ratio. The study also compared thyroid tissue and blood T-cell repertoires from five or six Graves' hyperthyroidism patients. Following sampling, methimazole starting at 30 mg daily was given to hyperthyroidism patients, and high-dose intravenous methylprednisolone was given to ophthalmopathy patients. The paper reports TCR Vbeta CDR3 sequencing of 130 to 150 peripheral blood samples: 43 ophthalmopathy, fewer than 80 hyperthyroidism and 17 progressor patients.

What the research found in general, with its limitations: Blood samples also contained most of the expanded thyroid clonotypes (frequency above 0.001), which suggests that blood repertoires may reflect thyroid immune responses. No statistical method was used to fix the sample size in advance, and group allocation was not hidden from the investigators. In validation, progression to ophthalmopathy was predicted by the model with nearly 71% sensitivity and approximately 78% specificity, a median of around 6.5 months before onset. In cross-validation, a model built on a 13 V-J signature told ophthalmopathy apart from stable hyperthyroidism with approximately 90% sensitivity and approximately 84% specificity, and in testing the same model reached 80%/75%.

Any patient with an uncontrolled infection, another autoimmune disease, pregnancy or lactation was excluded. Diagnoses relied on clinical symptoms, serum thyroxine and TRAb, thyroid ultrasound and orbital computed tomography. Total RNA was extracted with Trizol reagent, and quality was checked on an Agilent 2100 Bioanalyzer. The TCR beta CDR3 regions were amplified from RNA transcripts. A first-round RT-PCR of the TCR CDR3 used the HTBI primer set with the Qiagen OneStep RT-PCR kit. The libraries were constructed in a second round of multiplex PCR and then size-selected and purified. Sequencing of the libraries was done on an Illumina HiSeq2000 using paired-end 100 bp reads. For the original study's pipeline: Raw data were processed with SOAPnuke, discarding reads with adapters, uncalled bases, mean Phred below 15, or no exact constant-primer or identifier match. COPE v1.2.5 was used to merge the high-quality paired reads, and each unique nucleotide sequence was defined as a clonotype. MiTCR v1.1 was used to align clonotypes to the IMGT TRBV, TRBD and TRBJ reference segments. The analysis was restricted to V-J combinations with a frequency above 0.0001, which together covered just over 98% of the repertoires. The TCS score was defined as the ratio of F50 (clonal expansion) to E x V (chaos), calculated using BLOSUM62-based TCRdist between CDR3 peptides within each V-J. Welch's t-statistics and random forest reduced around 510 V-J features to roughly 13, which were used in a naive Bayes classifier (R e1071). The Morisita-Horn index was used to measure how similar the thyroid and blood repertoires were. The public reads were quality trimmed at Q25 with fastp and then assembled into clones with MiXCR by TCRdb, keeping productive beta chains. Under each unique CDR3 protein, matching rows form one entry showing the most common genes and DNA. The V and J calls shown here were made by TCRdb, not taken from the authors' results. This sample lists about 700,000 distinct CDR3 sequences; less than 45% were detected once. Together, the top ten hold more than 7% of the sample.

Regarding this clonotype: Its antigen remains unidentified. Qualities for individual bases were not recorded, and no much larger clone is one base off.

The junction shows trimming of 3 bases on V and 0 bases on J, and the gene matches do not reach 7 bases of it. Including cysteine and phenylalanine, the CDR3 has 16 amino acids. The kept DNA is CDR3 alone, 48 bases in frame from the first base. Reading the germline V gene (reference sequence) gives CDR1 SEHNR and CDR2 FQNEAQ. The TCR sequence derives from an adult man with Graves' disease, either hyperthyroidism or ophthalmopathy (not recorded which). The chain is made from TRBV7-9 and TRBJ1-2, with TRBD1 matching 7 junction bases. The sequencing input was peripheral blood or thyroid tissue (not recorded which). The DNA reads as follows: TGTGCCAGCAGCTTGGCAGGGGGAAAAGCTAACTATGGCTACACCTTC. Its product reads: CASSLAGGKANYGYTF.